These 24 T cell receptor beta chains originate from one sample sequenced in a study of blood T cell repertoires in COVID-19. Profiled with immunoSEQ multiplex PCR; TCRdb holds only in-frame clones, not every one. In the table there are some 300,000 clones, roughly 86% of which are singletons. The sample consisted of peripheral blood. These receptors originate from a woman in her twenties or thirties with COVID-19, enrolled during active disease.

This chain connects TRBV29-1 to TRBJ1-2; D not certain. Germline assignment: CDR1 SQVTM and CDR2 ANQGSEA. The CDR3 has 11 residues. The V end was cut by 6 bases, the J end by 0 bases, with 5 bases between. The CDR3, as DNA: TGCAGCGTCGTCGCTAACTATGGCTACACCTTC. Translating gives CSVVANYGYTF.

This clone showed up just once. The V gene is TRBV28, the J gene TRBJ1-2; unclear D gene. Per the germline V gene, CDR1 is MDHEN and CDR2 is SYDVKM. The CDR3 contains 16 residues. The V and J ends lost 6 bases and 0 bases respectively, with 17 bases between them. In DNA form, the CDR3 reads TGTGCCAGCAGGAATCCCTTAAAGTTAGCTAACTATGGCTACACCTTC. Residues: CASRNPLKLANYGYTF.

The rearrangement links TRBV3-1 (or the pseudogene TRBV3-2) to TRBJ2-3, with a tentative D call TRBD2 (6 bases). Per the germline V gene, CDR1 is LGHDT and CDR2 is YNNKEL (reference sequence). V gave up 3 bases and J gave up 2 bases, with 18 bases separating them. The CDR3 runs to 17 residues. This CDR3 is CASSQSPISGLTDTQYF. The CDR3 region has the DNA TGTGCCAGCAGCCAGAGCCCCATTAGCGGCCTCACAGATACGCAGTATTTT.

This clone has only one observation. The V call is TRBV6-5, the J call TRBJ1-5; 7 bases agree with TRBD1. There are 16 residues in the CDR3. Losses at the gene ends were 4 bases for V and 7 bases for J; bases not matched to a gene: 13. Germline V gene lookup returns CDR1 MNHEY and CDR2 SVGAGI. CDR3 amino acids: CASSSPPGQRRQPQHF. The CDR3, as DNA: TGTGCCAGCAGTTCCCCTCCGGGACAGAGGAGACAGCCCCAGCATTTT.

The rearrangement joins TRBV18 to TRBJ1-6; perhaps TRBD1 as D (5 bases). The CDR3 covers 13 residues. Germline loops: CDR1 KGHSH, CDR2 LQKENI. The V end was cut by 6 bases, the J end by 6 bases, with 9 bases between. CDR3 coding DNA: TGTGCCAGCTCGCCGGGACTTAATTCACCCCTCCACTTT. Translating gives CASSPGLNSPLHF. The complete variable domain, with remaining parts taken from reference TRBV18 and TRBJ1-6, reads NAGVMQNPRHLVRRRGQEARLRCSPMKGHSHVYWYRQLPEEGLKFMVYLQKENIIDESGMPKERFSAEFPKEGPSILRIQQVVRGDSAAYFCASSPGLNSPLHFGNGTRLTVT.

J is TRBJ1-4 and V is TRBV6-5; no definite D call. CDR1 MNHEY and CDR2 SVGAGI come from the germline V gene. V gave up 5 bases and J gave up 7 bases, with 17 bases separating them. The CDR3 runs to 15 residues. The chain's CDR3 is CASSRGGLVSEKLFF. The CDR3 DNA sequence: TGTGCCAGCAGTCGGGGTGGTTTAGTTAGTGAAAAACTGTTTTTT.

The rearrangement uses TRBV28 and TRBJ2-6, with D perhaps matching TRBD1 (6 bases). The CDR3 consists of 21 residues. Germline values: CDR1 MDHEN, CDR2 SYDVKM. Trimming took off 1 base at V and 1 base at J, with 23 bases between the two ends. The CDR3 nucleotides read TGTGCCAGCAGTTTATTGAACGTTTGGGGCAGGGGCCCATCTGGGGCCAACGTCCTGACTTTC. As protein: CASSLLNVWGRGPSGANVLTF. Supplemented by reference TRBV28 and TRBJ2-6, the full variable domain reads DVKVTQSSRYLVKRTGEKVFLECVQDMDHENMFWYRQDPGLGLRLIYFSYDVKMKEKGDIPEGYSVSREKKERFSLILESASTNQTSMYLCASSLLNVWGRGPSGANVLTFGAGSRLTVL.

This chain connects TRBV18 to TRBJ2-4; 9 bases align to TRBD1. V dropped 6 bases and J dropped 2; count of bases not matched to a gene: 5. Germline V gene data show CDR1 as KGHSH and CDR2 as LQKENI. The CDR3 is 15 residues long. This chain's CDR3 is CASSPDRGTKNIQYF. The CDR3 DNA reads TGTGCCAGCTCTCCGGACAGGGGAACCAAAAACATTCAGTACTTC.

This rearrangement joins TRBV10-2 to TRBJ1-1; no reliable D call. Trimming pared 5 bases from V and 5 bases from J, leaving 15 bases between. This CDR3 comprises 14 residues. From germline, CDR1 is WSHSY and CDR2 SAAADI. The CDR3 here is CASSITGERTEAFF. The CDR3, as DNA: TGCGCCAGCAGTATAACGGGAGAGAGGACTGAAGCTTTCTTT.

The V and J genes are TRBV3-1 (or the pseudogene TRBV3-2) and TRBJ2-2, with 12 bases fitting TRBD1. The CDR3 spans 16 residues. The V gene's germline CDR1 is LGHDT and CDR2 YNNKEL (reference sequence). V lost 2 bases and J lost 6; bases outside the gene matches: 4. The chain's CDR3 is CASSQKGQGASGELFF. In DNA form, the CDR3 reads TGTGCCAGCAGCCAAAAGGGACAGGGGGCCTCCGGGGAGCTGTTTTTT.

This chain joins TRBV2 and TRBJ2-7; possibly TRBD1 for D (6 bases). The CDR3 totals 14 residues. Trimming removed 6 bases from V and 3 bases from J, with 15 bases in between. The germline CDR1 and CDR2 sequences are SNHLY and FYNNEI. CDR3 sequence: CASSIQGRGYEQYF. The CDR3 bases are TGTGCCAGCAGCATACAGGGACGAGGCTACGAGCAGTACTTC. Full variable domain (outside the CDR3, taken from reference TRBV2 and TRBJ2-7): EPEVTQTPSHQVTQMGQEVILRCVPISNHLYFYWYRQILGQKVEFLVSFYNNEISEKSEIFDDQFSVERPDGSNFTLKIRSTKLEDSAMYFCASSIQGRGYEQYFGPGTRLTVT.

This chain links TRBV28 with TRBJ1-5, with D uncertain. V was trimmed by 6 bases and J by 3 bases, leaving 15 bases between them. The CDR3 runs to 15 residues. Germline V lookup: CDR1 MDHEN, CDR2 SYDVKM. The CDR3 nucleotides are TGTGCCAGCAGCTTGGTCGGGGAGGCCAATCAGCCCCAGCATTTT. Amino acid sequence: CASSLVGEANQPQHF. Full variable domain (rest looked up from reference TRBV28 and TRBJ1-5): DVKVTQSSRYLVKRTGEKVFLECVQDMDHENMFWYRQDPGLGLRLIYFSYDVKMKEKGDIPEGYSVSREKKERFSLILESASTNQTSMYLCASSLVGEANQPQHFGDGTRLSIL.

The gene calls are TRBV9 and TRBJ1-2, with 9 positions matching TRBD1. Trimming took 4 bases from V and 8 from J; bases not matched to a gene: 6. This CDR3 comprises 13 residues. Germline CDR1 reads SGDLS; CDR2 reads YYNGEE. DNA of the CDR3: TGTGCCAGCAGCCTGGGACAGGGCCACGGCTACACCTTC. It is translated as CASSLGQGHGYTF.

The V gene is TRBV9, the J gene TRBJ2-1; D is perhaps TRBD1 (5 bases). In germline, CDR1 is SGDLS, CDR2 YYNGEE. The CDR3 has 15 residues. Deletions cut 3 bases from V and 0 bases from J, with 10 bases between. The CDR3 DNA follows: TGTGCCAGCAGCGAGGGGCTCGCCTCCTACAATGAGCAGTTCTTC. Residues: CASSEGLASYNEQFF.

The V gene is TRBV28, the J gene TRBJ2-7; possibly TRBD2 for D (6 bases). The CDR3 is made up of 23 amino acids. The ends were cut back, 6 bases at V and 3 bases at J, with 42 bases in the middle. Germline V gene lookup returns CDR1 MDHEN and CDR2 SYDVKM. The CDR3 DNA follows: TGTGCCAGCAGGCCCAAGCCGGGAACACAGACTCGGGGAGGAAGCGTAAAGGACTACGAGCAGTACGTC. Translation: CASRPKPGTQTRGGSVKDYEQYV.

V is TRBV6-5 and J is TRBJ2-3; possible D gene TRBD2, 6 bases. Germline assignment: CDR1 MNHEY and CDR2 SVGAGI. The CDR3 has 13 residues. The germline V and J ends were trimmed by 3 bases and 10 bases, with 14 bases remaining between them. Written as DNA, the CDR3 is TGTGCCAGCAGTTATCGGGGGAGAGCGGCGCAGTATTTT. This encodes CASSYRGRAAQYF.

V is TRBV7-2 and J is TRBJ2-5, with TRBD2 matching 8 bases. V lost 3 bases, J lost 5 bases, and 8 bases stayed unmatched. The germline gives CDR1 SGHTA, CDR2 FQGNSA. The CDR3 totals 15 residues. This CDR3 is CASSLTGLGSETQYF. The CDR3 region has the DNA TGTGCCAGCAGCTTGACGGGACTAGGTTCGGAGACCCAGTACTTC.

V and J are TRBV6-2 or TRBV6-3 and TRBJ2-3; D is uncertain. Germline V gene data show CDR1 as MNHEY and CDR2 as SVGEGT. This CDR3 has 15 residues. The germline V and J ends were trimmed by 5 bases and 6 bases, with 18 bases remaining between them. The CDR3 region has the DNA TGTGCCAGCAGTGGAGACTCCCCCAATTGGGATACGCAGTATTTT. It encodes CASSGDSPNWDTQYF.

The V call is TRBV2, the J call TRBJ2-5, with 8 positions matching TRBD1. Trimming at V came to 6 bases and at J to 2 bases, leaving 5 bases not matched to a gene. CDR1 is SNHLY and CDR2 is FYNNEI in the germline V gene. The CDR3 is made up of 14 amino acids. The CDR3 sequence: CASRSGTGQETQYF. As DNA, the CDR3 is TGTGCCAGCAGATCTGGGACAGGTCAAGAGACCCAGTACTTC.

This rearrangement joins TRBV11-2 to TRBJ1-1; D gene uncertain. The CDR3 totals 14 residues. The germline V gene has CDR1 SGHAT and CDR2 FQNNGV. The ends were cut back, 5 bases at V and 0 bases at J, with 10 bases in the middle. In nucleotides, the CDR3 is TGTGCCAGCAGCCGGGAGGCGATGAACACTGAAGCTTTCTTT. Translated, it gives CASSREAMNTEAFF.

The J gene is TRBJ1-5, the V gene TRBV28; 7 bases match TRBD1. The CDR3 sequence is 15 residues long. The germline gives CDR1 MDHEN, CDR2 SYDVKM. Trimming removed 7 bases from V and 7 bases from J; junction bases left unmatched: 13. This chain's CDR3 is CASTPRGQGAQPQHF. For the CDR3, the DNA is TGTGCCAGCACTCCAAGGGGGCAGGGTGCCCAGCCCCAGCATTTT.

This clone appeared a single time. The chain carries TRBV6-5 and TRBJ1-2; D gene ambiguous. The CDR3 contains 13 residues. Germline loops: CDR1 MNHEY, CDR2 SVGAGI. The V and J ends lost 0 bases and 13 bases respectively, with 15 bases between them. CDR3 loop: CASSYSSTSSGTF. CDR3 DNA: TGTGCCAGCAGTTACTCTTCCACATCCTCGGGCACCTTC.

The chain uses TRBV24-1 and TRBJ1-5; 7 bases align to TRBD1. The junction had 4 bases not matched to a gene; V was cut back by 3 bases and J by 6 bases. The CDR3 is 14 residues long. Per the germline V gene, CDR1 is KGHDR and CDR2 is SFDVKD. The CDR3 region is CATSDPRGSQPQHF. As DNA, the CDR3 is TGTGCCACCAGTGATCCCAGGGGGAGTCAGCCCCAGCATTTT.

The chain links TRBV27 to TRBJ2-3, with a possible D match to TRBD1 (6 bases). Germline CDR1 is MNHEY and CDR2 is SMNVEV (reference sequence). V was pared by 6 bases and J by 0 bases, with 22 bases between. The CDR3 loop spans 18 amino acids. The chain's CDR3 is CASSPQGFPLISTDTQYF. The CDR3 region has the DNA TGTGCCAGCAGCCCACAGGGTTTCCCTCTTATTAGCACAGATACGCAGTATTTT.